Sequencing of this T cell receptor beta chain was carried out in a study of CD4 T cells in relation to SARS-CoV-2 and coronaviruses. Study overall: TCR beta CDR3s were sequenced after approximately 9-day antigen culture of PBMCs. The restricting HLA molecule for shared crossreactive spike epitopes was mapped.

Only in-frame clones appear in the TCRdb table, and some are missing; sequencing was by immunoSEQ multiplex PCR. Here the sample spans about 12,000 clones, roughly 71% being singletons. The unexposed donors gave CD4+ T cells in about 2010-2019, prior to COVID-19. After roughly 9 days of culture, CD4+ T cells were isolated. Unexposed-donor CD4+ T cells were probed with SARS-CoV-2 S/N and four cold-coronavirus spikes, cells permitting. Note on this clone: What it binds is not known.

Germline-derived CDR1 and CDR2 are MDHEN and SYDVKM. Trimming cost V 7 bases and J 5 bases; bases outside gene matches: 11. The CDR3 is 15 residues long. The source is a human donor in good health. The sample consisted of CD4+ T cells from PBMCs, cultured in vitro. J is TRBJ1-1 and V is TRBV28; the match to TRBD1 covers 9 bases. The DNA of the CDR3 is TGTGCCAGCAACGTCCCCCGGGACAGGGTGACTGAAGCTTTCTTT. This sequence encodes CASNVPRDRVTEAFF. The variable domain in full, with the rest retrieved from reference TRBV28 and TRBJ1-1, is DVKVTQSSRYLVKRTGEKVFLECVQDMDHENMFWYRQDPGLGLRLIYFSYDVKMKEKGDIPEGYSVSREKKERFSLILESASTNQTSMYLCASNVPRDRVTEAFFGQGTRLTVV.